This record covers a single TCR beta chain. The data were obtained in a study of control samples from healthy donors and cancer patients. Using immunoSEQ multiplex PCR, the repertoire was profiled, and TCRdb retains in-frame clones only, with some absent. The sample holds 120,000 to 150,000 clones; more than 90% are singletons and the top ten take 3.2%. Germline values: CDR1 MNHEY, CDR2 SVGAGI. The V gene lost 3 bases and the J gene lost 8 bases, with 14 bases spanning the gap. This CDR3 contains 15 residues. Sample: blood. The clonotype comes from a man aged 30 to 45 in good health. The chain links TRBV6-5 to TRBJ1-6, with D hard to call. Written as DNA, the CDR3 is TGTGCCAGCAGTTATTTAGTTAGTTGGGATTCACCCCTCCACTTT. Its translation is CASSYLVSWDSPLHF.